Following are 28 T cell receptor beta chains from one sample sequenced in a study of Graves' ophthalmopathy and Graves' hyperthyroidism. Amplification targeted the TCR beta CDR3 regions, with RNA transcripts as the source material. The authors performed first-round RT-PCR with HTBI primers and then a second-round multiplex PCR. TCRdb fed the multiplex PCR reads into MiXCR, producing one record per CDR3 protein. The profile shows roughly 1.1 million distinct CDR3 sequences, about 35% of them singletons. Sequencing was done on a sample of peripheral blood or thyroid tissue (not recorded which). The source is an adult man with Graves' hyperthyroidism.

As DNA, the CDR3 is TGCAGTGCTAGAAGGGACAGGGGAGAGACCCAGCATTTT. Encoded protein: CSARRDRGETQHF. The rearrangement uses TRBV20-1 and TRBJ1-5; TRBD1 matches 10 bases. The CDR3 contains 13 residues. Germline V gene data show CDR1 as DFQATT and CDR2 as SNEGSKA (reference sequence). The ends lost 2 bases at V and 11 bases at J; junction bases unmatched: 6.

As regards this clonotype: One end of the junction varies from germline; a read error may be responsible. V gene TRBV10-3 combines with J gene TRBJ1-6, with TRBD1 as a possible D gene (5 bases). Germline V gene data show CDR1 as ENHRY and CDR2 as SYGVKD. This CDR3 comprises 13 residues. The CDR3 spells CASRRDSPSPLRF. As DNA, the CDR3 is TGTGCCAGCAGGCGGGACTCTCCATCGCCCCTCCGCTTT.

This chain connects TRBV2 to TRBJ2-7, with 8 bases aligning to TRBD1. Per germline, CDR1 SNHLY and CDR2 FYNNEI. The junction had 15 bases not matched to a gene; V was cut back by 0 bases and J by 5 bases. The CDR3 has 18 amino acids. The CDR3 sequence is CASSEASFAAGGADEQYF. The CDR3 nucleotides read TGTGCCAGCAGTGAAGCGAGTTTTGCGGCAGGGGGCGCAGACGAGCAGTACTTC.

This clonotype was seen just once. A single base separates this from a much larger clone, so it may be a read error. The J gene is TRBJ2-7, the V gene TRBV6-5, with D possibly matching TRBD1 (6 bases). Trimming cost V 4 bases and J 1 base, with 11 bases left between them. CDR1 is MNHEY, CDR2 SVGAGI, per germline. The CDR3 has 14 amino acids. Here the CDR3 reads CASSSTDSSYEQYF. CDR3 in DNA: TGTGCCAGCAGTTCTACGGACAGTTCCTACGAGCAGTACTTC.

This clonotype was seen many times. This chain uses TRBV10-2 with TRBJ2-7; no clear D. Germline CDR1 WSHSY, CDR2 SAAADI. The CDR3 contains 13 residues. Deletions cut 6 bases from V and 0 bases from J, with 9 bases between. CDR3 sequence (DNA): TGCGCCAGCAGGTATAGGACCTCCTACGAGCAGTACTTC. As protein: CASRYRTSYEQYF.

This clonotype was seen ten or more times. The chain joins TRBV7-9 to TRBJ1-2; tentatively, D is TRBD1 (5 bases). The CDR3 contains 14 residues. CDR1 is SEHNR, CDR2 FQNEAQ, per germline (reference sequence). Trimming removed 5 bases from V and 5 bases from J, with 15 bases in between. The CDR3 coding sequence is TGTGCCAGCAGCCAATGGGGCAATGCATATGGCTACACCTTC. It yields the protein CASSQWGNAYGYTF.

This clonotype occurred many times. V usage is TRBV29-1 and J usage is TRBJ2-5; 9 bases line up with TRBD1. CDR3 length: 15 residues. CDR1 is SQVTM, CDR2 ANQGSEA, per germline. With 7 bases clipped from V and 3 bases from J, the junction kept 12 bases outside the gene matches. In DNA form, the CDR3 reads TGCAGCGCTCCTCCACCGGGACAGGGCAAAGAGACCCAGTACTTC. Amino acids: CSAPPPGQGKETQYF.

This clonotype appeared once. The chain uses TRBV20-1 and TRBJ1-5; the match to TRBD1 covers 11 bases. J was trimmed by 8 bases and V by 2 bases; bases with no gene match: 8. This CDR3 has 15 residues. From germline, CDR1 is DFQATT and CDR2 SNEGSKA (reference sequence). CDR3 nucleotide sequence: TGCAGTGCTAGACGGACAGGGGGCGAAGTGGAGCCCCAGCATTTT. It is translated as CSARRTGGEVEPQHF.

The CDR3 DNA reads TGTGCCATCAGTGAGTCTCGACAGGGTTTATACCAGCCCCAGCATTTT. Encoded protein: CAISESRQGLYQPQHF. This chain connects TRBV10-3 to TRBJ1-5, with 7 bases that match TRBD1. With 0 bases clipped from V and 7 bases from J, the junction kept 9 bases outside the gene matches. Germline-derived CDR1 and CDR2 are ENHRY and SYGVKD. CDR3 length equals 16 residues.

This chain's CDR3 is CSAWSSRGAGELFF. The CDR3 nucleotides are TGCAGTGCTTGGTCGTCTCGGGGGGCCGGGGAGCTGTTTTTT. This chain connects TRBV20-1 to TRBJ2-2; 7 bases match TRBD2. CDR1 and CDR2 from the germline V gene are DFQATT and SNEGSKA (reference sequence). With V trimmed by 5 bases and J by 6 bases, 9 bases remained unmatched. The CDR3 is 14 amino acids.

The rearrangement uses TRBV7-8 and TRBJ2-1; 11 bases fit TRBD2. Germline V gene data show CDR1 as SGHVS and CDR2 as FQNEAQ. With V trimmed by 2 bases and J by 10 bases, 10 bases remained unmatched. CDR3 length equals 16 residues. The CDR3 here is CASSLQSSRLAGEQFF. CDR3 DNA sequence: TGTGCCAGCAGCTTACAATCCAGTAGACTAGCGGGGGAGCAGTTCTTC.

Worth noting for this clonotype: The junction and the germline gene differ at one end; a read error may be behind it. The chain joins TRBV6-6 to TRBJ1-1; the match to TRBD1 covers 7 bases. There are 13 residues in the CDR3. CDR1 and CDR2 (germline): MNHNY, SVGAGI (reference sequence). In DNA form, the CDR3 reads TGTGCCAGCTACCTTGGGGGACAGCGTGAACCTTTCTTT. Translation gives CASYLGGQREPFF.

There are a few counts of this clonotype. This chain joins TRBV20-1 and TRBJ1-1; perhaps TRBD1 as D (6 bases). The CDR3 has 9 residues. CDR1 and CDR2 (germline): DFQATT, SNEGSKA (reference sequence). Trimming removed 2 bases at V and 11 bases at J, with 6 bases between. This CDR3 reads CSARTGAFF. DNA of the CDR3: TGCAGTGCTAGAACAGGGGCTTTCTTT.

This clonotype was seen at least ten times. The chain joins TRBV2 to TRBJ1-1; D gene uncertain. Germline V gives CDR1 SNHLY, CDR2 FYNNEI. The ends were cut back, 4 bases at V and 11 bases at J, with 23 bases in the middle. The CDR3 has 15 residues. The CDR3 DNA follows: TGTGCCAGCAGTGTCTCGGGCCAGATCCTCCATCAGGCTTTCTTT. Its protein product is CASSVSGQILHQAFF.

The rearrangement links TRBV24-1 to TRBJ1-2; no clear D. CDR3 length: 12 residues. Trimming left V 8 bases short and J 5 bases short, with 11 bases between. CDR1 is KGHDR, CDR2 SFDVKD, per germline. CDR3 protein: CATTSGRYGYTF. DNA for the CDR3: TGTGCCACCACTAGCGGACGGTATGGCTACACCTTC.

A remark on this clonotype: Mismatch with germline at one junction end may stem from a read error. The genes are TRBV2 and TRBJ2-7, with D perhaps assigned TRBD1 or TRBD2 (5 bases each). Germline V CDR1 and CDR2: SNHLY, FYNNEI. The CDR3 runs to 13 residues. CDR3 coding DNA: TGTGCCAGCAGGCCTCTGGGGACCGGGGAGCTGTACTTC. As protein: CASRPLGTGELYF.

The chain is built from TRBV13 and TRBJ2-7; 9 bases align to TRBD1. Germline V gene data show CDR1 as PRHDT and CDR2 as FYEKMQ (reference sequence). V lost 5 bases and J lost 3; bases outside the gene matches: 5. This CDR3 has 14 amino acids. The CDR3 bases are TGTGCCAGCAGCCCAGAGGGACAGGGCTACGAGCAGTACTTC. It translates to CASSPEGQGYEQYF.

The V call is TRBV4-1, the J call TRBJ1-2, with 7 bases lining up with TRBD1. CDR3 length: 14 residues. V trimming: 1 base; J trimming: 10 bases; junction bases outside the gene matches: 9. The germline CDR1 and CDR2 sequences are MGHRA and YSYEKL. CDR3: CASSQGDRDFHYTF. The CDR3 region has the DNA TGCGCCAGCAGCCAAGGTGACAGGGACTTTCACTACACCTTC.

The table lists this clonotype with a few counts. V and J are TRBV5-1 and TRBJ2-7; 9 bases agree with TRBD2. V gave up 7 bases and J gave up 3 bases; unmatched junction bases: 5. The CDR3 spans 13 residues. CDR1 and CDR2 (germline): SGHRS, YFSETQ. CDR3 sequence reads: CASGRTSDYEQYF. CDR3 DNA sequence: TGCGCCAGCGGGAGGACTAGCGACTACGAGCAGTACTTC.

The CDR3 region has the DNA TGTGCCAGCTTGCGGACAGGGGGCGGTCAGCCCCAGCATTTT. This encodes CASLRTGGGQPQHF. V usage is TRBV2 and J usage is TRBJ1-5, with 11 bases matching TRBD1. Germline CDR1 and CDR2: SNHLY and FYNNEI. This CDR3 has 14 amino acids. The trim removed 8 bases at V and 6 bases at J, leaving 6 bases unmatched. The whole variable domain, remainder taken from reference TRBV2 and TRBJ1-5, is EPEVTQTPSHQVTQMGQEVILRCVPISNHLYFYWYRQILGQKVEFLVSFYNNEISEKSEIFDDQFSVERPDGSNFTLKIRSTKLEDSAMYFCASLRTGGGQPQHFGDGTRLSIL.

This clonotype was recorded at least ten times. This chain uses TRBV2 with TRBJ1-5; 11 bases align to TRBD1. This CDR3 has 15 amino acids. The germline V gene encodes CDR1 SNHLY and CDR2 FYNNEI. V shed 6 bases and J 7 bases; nucleotides not matched to a gene: 8. The CDR3 region is CASSEGQGGRQPQHF. Here the CDR3 DNA reads TGTGCCAGCAGCGAGGGACAGGGGGGTCGGCAGCCCCAGCATTTT.

The chain has TRBV6-2 or TRBV6-3 and TRBJ1-5; the match to TRBD1 covers 11 bases. The CDR3 extends over 19 amino acids. V shed 2 bases, J shed 0 bases, and the junction held 9 bases outside the gene matches. The germline V gene has CDR1 MNHEY and CDR2 SVGEGT. In DNA, the CDR3 is TGTGCCAGCAGTTACCGGACAGGACAGGGGGCTTATAGCAATCAGCCCCAGCATTTT. Its protein product is CASSYRTGQGAYSNQPQHF.

V and J are TRBV5-1 and TRBJ1-1, with D perhaps matching TRBD1 (5 bases). V lost 2 bases and J lost 1, with 18 bases in between. Germline lookup yields CDR1 SGHRS and CDR2 YFSETQ. The CDR3 is 17 amino acids. The CDR3 sequence: CASSFGGSPARNTEAFF. The CDR3 nucleotides are TGCGCCAGCAGCTTTGGGGGATCACCAGCAAGGAACACTGAAGCTTTCTTT. Full variable domain (missing parts from reference TRBV5-1 and TRBJ1-1): KAGVTQTPRYLIKTRGQQVTLSCSPISGHRSVSWYQQTPGQGLQFLFEYFSETQRNKGNFPGRFSGRQFSNSRSEMNVSTLELGDSALYLCASSFGGSPARNTEAFFGQGTRLTVV.

This clonotype came up many times. The V call is TRBV2, the J call TRBJ1-5, with 10 positions matching TRBD1. V lost 6 bases and J lost 6; bases outside the gene matches: 5. This CDR3 has 14 residues. Germline CDR1 SNHLY, CDR2 FYNNEI. Here the CDR3 DNA reads TGTGCCAGCAGGGACAGGGGGATTTCTCAGCCCCAGCATTTT. Its protein product is CASRDRGISQPQHF.

This clonotype was counted between two and nine times. The J gene is TRBJ2-5, the V gene TRBV28; D call uncertain. This CDR3 comprises 15 residues. The germline gives CDR1 MDHEN, CDR2 SYDVKM. V was shortened by 5 bases and J by 2 bases, with 15 bases between the two germline ends. CDR3 loop: CASSPRQQLQETQYF. As DNA, the CDR3 is TGTGCCAGCAGTCCACGGCAACAGCTGCAAGAGACCCAGTACTTC.

This clonotype has just a few counts. The V call is TRBV6-2 or TRBV6-3, the J call TRBJ2-5; perhaps TRBD2 as D (5 bases). CDR1 and CDR2 from the germline V gene are MNHEY and SVGEGT. The CDR3 has 14 residues. The V gene lost 2 bases and the J gene lost 5 bases, with 12 bases spanning the gap. The CDR3 reads CASSYGGRSETQYF. CDR3 DNA sequence: TGTGCCAGCAGTTACGGTGGGAGATCGGAGACCCAGTACTTC.

This clonotype was counted ten times or more. The rearrangement links TRBV15 to TRBJ1-1; no firm D call. V was cut by 4 bases and J by 10 bases, with 16 bases left in between. CDR1 LNHNV and CDR2 YYDKDF come from the germline V gene (reference sequence). The CDR3 runs to 13 residues. CDR3 DNA sequence: TGTGCCACCAGCACCTCCCCGGGTCCTGGAGCTTTCTTT. Its translation: CATSTSPGPGAFF.

This clonotype appeared many times. This chain joins TRBV20-1 and TRBJ2-7, with 7 positions matching TRBD2. In germline, CDR1 is DFQATT, CDR2 SNEGSKA (reference sequence). This CDR3 contains 16 residues. V was pared by 4 bases and J by 2 bases, with 14 bases of the junction left unmatched. The CDR3 coding sequence is TGCAGTGCTATTGACCCCAGGGAGGGTGTAGCCTACGAGCAGTACTTC. This codes for CSAIDPREGVAYEQYF.